The following is a T cell receptor beta chain sequence with its context. The data stem from a study of blood T cell repertoires in COVID-19. Across the study: COVID-19 samples collected from the United States, Italy and Spain covered acute and convalescent phases. The analysed material was cDNA or gDNA that came from T cells, B-cell-depleted T cells, or PBMCs.

A Seattle source enrolled patients during active infection and followed them longitudinally. Original methodology: It was from reference gene primer amplification that nucleated cell counts were estimated. Clones were read by immunoSEQ multiplex PCR, and TCRdb kept only the in-frame ones, dropping some. The DNA was the basis for D and trimming; V, J and clone size are from that table. The sample consists of over 60,000 clones, roughly 72% of them appearing once. The germline gives CDR1 SQVTM, CDR2 ANQGSEA. Losses at the gene ends were 4 bases for V and 2 bases for J; bases not matched to a gene: 5. CDR3 length: 13 residues.

Material: peripheral blood. The TCR comes from a man between 60 and 75 years old with COVID-19, enrolled during active disease. V usage is TRBV29-1 and J usage is TRBJ2-7; 7 bases are shared with TRBD2. The CDR3 loop is CSVGSSGPYEQYF. The CDR3 DNA reads as TGCAGCGTTGGGTCTAGCGGCCCCTACGAGCAGTACTTC.